Each of the 18 T cell receptor beta chains below was sequenced from the same sample in a study of OX40 agonist ivuxolimab in advanced cancers. Sequenced by immunoSEQ multiplex PCR; TCRdb stores in-frame clones only, minus some. The sample carries 100,000 or so clones, more than 75% recorded once. This sample comprised CD4+ or CD8+ T cells sorted from blood, obtained in a trial of the OX40 agonist ivuxolimab. These TCRs come from an adult with an advanced solid tumor such as melanoma, head and neck, liver or kidney cancer.

V usage is TRBV2 and J usage is TRBJ1-3; 7 bases align to TRBD1. CDR1 is SNHLY, CDR2 FYNNEI, per germline. The CDR3 sequence is 15 residues long. With 1 base clipped from V and 4 bases from J, the junction kept 4 bases outside the gene matches. CDR3 nucleotide sequence: TGTGCCAGCAGTGAAGAGGGGGCAGGGGGAAACACCATATATTTT. This translates into CASSEEGAGGNTIYF. Full variable domain (outside the CDR3, taken from reference TRBV2 and TRBJ1-3): EPEVTQTPSHQVTQMGQEVILRCVPISNHLYFYWYRQILGQKVEFLVSFYNNEISEKSEIFDDQFSVERPDGSNFTLKIRSTKLEDSAMYFCASSEEGAGGNTIYFGEGSWLTVV.

This sequence joins TRBV5-1 and TRBJ2-7, with D possibly TRBD1 on 5 matching bases. The CDR3 sequence is 14 residues long. Per the germline V gene, CDR1 is SGHRS and CDR2 is YFSETQ. The V gene lost 3 bases and the J gene lost 4 bases, with 14 bases spanning the gap. Here the CDR3 reads CASSSIDREYEQYF. Written as DNA, the CDR3 is TGCGCCAGCAGCTCGATCGACAGAGAATACGAGCAGTACTTC.

This sequence joins TRBV6-1 and TRBJ1-3; D gene uncertain. Germline loops: CDR1 MNHNS, CDR2 SASEGT. CDR3 length: 14 amino acids. V was trimmed by 2 bases and J by 2 bases, leaving 7 bases between them. CDR3 region: CASSEYATGNTIYF. DNA of the CDR3: TGTGCCAGCAGTGAATATGCTACTGGAAACACCATATATTTT.

This clone was found a few times. The J gene is TRBJ1-2, the V gene TRBV29-1; maybe TRBD1 (5 bases). Trimming took off 4 bases at V and 6 bases at J, with 15 bases between the two ends. This CDR3 comprises 13 residues. CDR1 and CDR2 from the germline V gene are SQVTM and ANQGSEA. The CDR3 protein is CSVAGLEGDGYTF. In nucleotides, the CDR3 is TGCAGCGTTGCAGGGCTTGAAGGGGATGGCTACACCTTC.

This chain links TRBV7-6 with TRBJ2-7; 7 bases agree with TRBD1. The CDR3 consists of 12 residues. The V gene's germline CDR1 is SGHVS and CDR2 FNYEAQ. V was clipped by 7 bases and J by 7 bases; unmatched bases: 7. The CDR3 nucleotides are TGTGCCAGCAACAACAGGGGTGGTGAGCAGTACTTC. Amino acid sequence: CASNNRGGEQYF.

V and J are TRBV6-5 and TRBJ1-5; 10 bases fit TRBD1. Germline CDR1 is MNHEY and CDR2 is SVGAGI. The CDR3 sequence is 16 residues long. Unmatched junction bases numbered 7, after V lost 3 bases and J lost 5 bases. In nucleotides, the CDR3 is TGTGCCAGCAGTTATCCAGACAGGGGGCCAGATCAGCCCCAGCATTTT. Translating it yields CASSYPDRGPDQPQHF.

The chain joins TRBV28 to TRBJ1-1; no clear D. V was trimmed by 4 bases and J by 1 base, leaving 13 bases between them. CDR1 is MDHEN, CDR2 SYDVKM, per germline. This CDR3 region has 15 residues. CDR3 region: CASSSFAGGNTEAFF. The CDR3 DNA reads TGTGCCAGCAGTTCGTTTGCGGGTGGGAACACTGAAGCTTTCTTT.

The chain uses TRBV5-4 and TRBJ2-2, with 7 bases matching TRBD2. V was pared by 3 bases and J by 5 bases, with 7 bases of the junction left unmatched. Germline V CDR1 and CDR2: SGHNT, YYREEE (reference sequence). The CDR3 contains 15 residues. CDR3 bases: TGTGCCAGCAGCTGGAGCGGGATTGGTACCGGGGAGCTGTTTTTT. Translation gives CASSWSGIGTGELFF.

CDR3 amino acids: CASSLSVSEQYF. DNA for the CDR3: TGTGCCAGCAGTTTATCCGTTTCTGAGCAGTACTTC. V and J are TRBV28 and TRBJ2-7; D unresolved. Trimming cost V 1 base and J 7 bases, with 8 bases left between them. The CDR3 sequence is 12 residues long. Germline CDR1 is MDHEN and CDR2 is SYDVKM.

V and J are TRBV7-9 and TRBJ2-1, with a tentative D call TRBD1 (6 bases). Trimming took off 1 base at V and 5 bases at J, with 9 bases between the two ends. CDR3 length: 14 residues. Germline-derived CDR1 and CDR2 are SEHNR and FQNEAQ (reference sequence). In DNA, the CDR3 is TGTGCCAGCAGCTTAGGCAGGGGCGACAATGAGCAGTTCTTC. Protein: CASSLGRGDNEQFF.

The rearrangement joins TRBV5-1 to TRBJ1-2, with a weak D call TRBD1 (5 bases). The CDR3 spans 14 residues. CDR1 and CDR2 (germline): SGHRS, YFSETQ. With 1 base removed from V and 2 bases from J, the gap between germline ends came to 9 bases. CDR3 nucleotides: TGCGCCAGCAGCTTGTTAGAGGGGAACTATGGCTACACCTTC. The encoded protein is CASSLLEGNYGYTF. The variable domain in full, completed from reference TRBV5-1 and TRBJ1-2, reads KAGVTQTPRYLIKTRGQQVTLSCSPISGHRSVSWYQQTPGQGLQFLFEYFSETQRNKGNFPGRFSGRQFSNSRSEMNVSTLELGDSALYLCASSLLEGNYGYTFGSGTRLTVV.

The rearrangement links TRBV28 to TRBJ2-7; D might be TRBD1 or TRBD2, each matching 6 bases. The germline V gene encodes CDR1 MDHEN and CDR2 SYDVKM. V lost 5 bases to trimming and J lost 6 bases, with 17 bases between them. The CDR3 consists of 14 residues. CDR3: CASSNNGGRSEQYF. As DNA, the CDR3 is TGTGCCAGCAGTAACAACGGGGGCCGCTCCGAGCAGTACTTC.

The chain couples TRBV5-1 to TRBJ2-5, with 7 bases that match TRBD2. This CDR3 has 16 amino acids. Germline assignment: CDR1 SGHRS and CDR2 YFSETQ. V gave up 4 bases and J gave up 1 base; unmatched junction bases: 10. CDR3 sequence (DNA): TGCGCCAGCAGCAATAGACTAGCCGGATTCCAAGAGACCCAGTACTTC. Translation: CASSNRLAGFQETQYF. The full variable domain, completed using reference TRBV5-1 and TRBJ2-5, is KAGVTQTPRYLIKTRGQQVTLSCSPISGHRSVSWYQQTPGQGLQFLFEYFSETQRNKGNFPGRFSGRQFSNSRSEMNVSTLELGDSALYLCASSNRLAGFQETQYFGPGTRLLVL.

V usage is TRBV10-3 and J usage is TRBJ1-1, with D possibly matching TRBD1 (5 bases). CDR1 is ENHRY and CDR2 is SYGVKD in the germline V gene. The CDR3 is made up of 18 amino acids. The V end lost 0 bases, the J end lost 6 bases, and 23 bases lay between the germline ends. CDR3 bases: TGTGCCATCAGTGAGTCGAGTCTGGCCCTTGGGGGGAGGGCTGAAGCTTTCTTT. Translation gives CAISESSLALGGRAEAFF.

This clone was detected only a few times. This chain connects TRBV2 to TRBJ1-6; 7 bases align to TRBD1. With 7 bases clipped from V and 4 bases from J, the junction kept 4 bases outside the gene matches. CDR3 size: 14 residues. CDR1 is SNHLY and CDR2 is FYNNEI in the germline V gene. This CDR3 is CASTSTGYNSPLHF. The CDR3, as DNA: TGTGCCAGCACCTCGACAGGGTATAATTCACCCCTCCACTTT. Together with reference TRBV2 and TRBJ1-6, the CDR3 gives the full variable domain: EPEVTQTPSHQVTQMGQEVILRCVPISNHLYFYWYRQILGQKVEFLVSFYNNEISEKSEIFDDQFSVERPDGSNFTLKIRSTKLEDSAMYFCASTSTGYNSPLHFGNGTRLTVT.

This rearrangement joins TRBV6-1 to TRBJ2-5, with 7 bases that match TRBD2. The CDR3 loop spans 16 amino acids. The J segment lost 5 bases and the V segment lost 1 base, leaving 10 bases of the junction unmatched. Per germline, CDR1 MNHNS and CDR2 SASEGT. CDR3 DNA: TGTGCCAGCAGTGAAGTACGGGGGAGGGCCCGCGAGACCCAGTACTTC. It translates to CASSEVRGRARETQYF.

J is TRBJ1-2 and V is TRBV7-9; TRBD1 matches 8 bases. The germline V gene encodes CDR1 SEHNR and CDR2 FQNEAQ (reference sequence). With V trimmed by 2 bases and J by 8 bases, 10 bases remained unmatched. The CDR3 sequence is 15 residues long. The chain's CDR3 is CASSLRPGGGWGYTF. Here the CDR3 DNA reads TGTGCCAGCAGCTTACGGCCAGGGGGCGGCTGGGGCTACACCTTC.

This clone has just one count. The chain recombines TRBV2 with TRBJ2-2; D uncertain. CDR1 SNHLY and CDR2 FYNNEI come from the germline V gene. V lost 1 base and J 1 base, leaving 4 bases between the germline ends. The CDR3 loop spans 14 amino acids. CDR3 sequence: CASSEVRNTGELFF. The CDR3 DNA is TGTGCCAGCAGTGAAGTGAGGAACACCGGGGAGCTGTTTTTT.